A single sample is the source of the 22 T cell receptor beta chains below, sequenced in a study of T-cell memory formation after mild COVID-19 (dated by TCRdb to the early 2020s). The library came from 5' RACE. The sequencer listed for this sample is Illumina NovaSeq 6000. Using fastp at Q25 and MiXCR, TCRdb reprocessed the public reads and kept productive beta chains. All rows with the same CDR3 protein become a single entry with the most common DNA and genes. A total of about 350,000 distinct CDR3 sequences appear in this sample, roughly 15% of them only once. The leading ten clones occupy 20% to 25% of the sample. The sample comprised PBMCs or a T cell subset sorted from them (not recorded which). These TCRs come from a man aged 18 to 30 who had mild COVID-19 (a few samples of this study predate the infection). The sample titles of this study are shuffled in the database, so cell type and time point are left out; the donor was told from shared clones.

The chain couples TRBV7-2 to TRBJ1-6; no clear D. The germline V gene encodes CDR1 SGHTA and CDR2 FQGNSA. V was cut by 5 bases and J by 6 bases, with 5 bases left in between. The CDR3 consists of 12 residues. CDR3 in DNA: TGTGCCAGCAGCCACTTTAATTCACCCCTCCACTTT. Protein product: CASSHFNSPLHF. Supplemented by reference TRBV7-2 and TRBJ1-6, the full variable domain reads GAGVSQSPSNKVTEKGKDVELRCDPISGHTALYWYRQSLGQGLEFLIYFQGNSAPDKSGLPSDRFSAERTGGSVSTLTIQRTQQEDSAVYLCASSHFNSPLHFGNGTRLTVT.

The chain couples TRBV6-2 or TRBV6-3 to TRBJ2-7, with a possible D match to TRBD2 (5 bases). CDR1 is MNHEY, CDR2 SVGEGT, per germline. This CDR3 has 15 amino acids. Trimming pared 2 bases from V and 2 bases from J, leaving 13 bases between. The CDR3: CASSYEGMAPYEQYV. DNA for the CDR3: TGTGCCAGCAGTTACGAGGGTATGGCCCCCTACGAGCAGTACGTC.

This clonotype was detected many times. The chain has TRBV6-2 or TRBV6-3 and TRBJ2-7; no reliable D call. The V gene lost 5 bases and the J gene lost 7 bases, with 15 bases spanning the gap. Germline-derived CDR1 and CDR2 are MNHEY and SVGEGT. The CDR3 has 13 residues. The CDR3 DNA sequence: TGTGCCAGCAGTCGCACCAGGATCAGAGAGCAGTACGTC. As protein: CASSRTRIREQYV.

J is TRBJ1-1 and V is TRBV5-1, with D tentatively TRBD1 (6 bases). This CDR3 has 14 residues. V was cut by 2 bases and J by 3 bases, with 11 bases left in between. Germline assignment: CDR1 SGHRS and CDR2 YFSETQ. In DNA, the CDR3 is TGCGCCAGCAGCTTTCGGGGGGCAGACACTGAAGCTTTCTTT. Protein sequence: CASSFRGADTEAFF.

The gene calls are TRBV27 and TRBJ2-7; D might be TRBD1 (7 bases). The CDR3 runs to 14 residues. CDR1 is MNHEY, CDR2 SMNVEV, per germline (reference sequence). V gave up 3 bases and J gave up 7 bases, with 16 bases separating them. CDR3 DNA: TGTGCCAGCAGTTTCGGAGGGGGCCGAGGAGAGCAGTACTTC. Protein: CASSFGGGRGEQYF.

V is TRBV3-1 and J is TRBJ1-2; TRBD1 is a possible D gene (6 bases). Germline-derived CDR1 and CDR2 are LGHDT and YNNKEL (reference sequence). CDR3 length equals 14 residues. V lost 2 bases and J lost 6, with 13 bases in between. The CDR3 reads CASSQFLGGDGYTF. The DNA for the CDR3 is TGTGCCAGCAGCCAATTCTTGGGGGGCGATGGCTACACCTTC.

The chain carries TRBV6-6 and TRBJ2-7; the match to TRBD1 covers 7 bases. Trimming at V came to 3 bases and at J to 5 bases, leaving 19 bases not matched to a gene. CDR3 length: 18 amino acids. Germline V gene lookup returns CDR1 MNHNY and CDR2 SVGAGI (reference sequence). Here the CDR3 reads CASSYTWEPKGQTHEQYF. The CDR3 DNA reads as TGTGCCAGCAGTTATACCTGGGAACCGAAGGGACAGACCCACGAGCAGTACTTC.

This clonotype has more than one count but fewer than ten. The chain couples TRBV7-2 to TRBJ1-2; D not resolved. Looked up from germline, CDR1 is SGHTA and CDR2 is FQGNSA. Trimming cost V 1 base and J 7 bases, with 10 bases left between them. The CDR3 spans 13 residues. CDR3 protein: CASSLVAGTGYTF. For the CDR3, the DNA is TGTGCCAGCAGCTTAGTAGCGGGAACTGGCTACACCTTC.

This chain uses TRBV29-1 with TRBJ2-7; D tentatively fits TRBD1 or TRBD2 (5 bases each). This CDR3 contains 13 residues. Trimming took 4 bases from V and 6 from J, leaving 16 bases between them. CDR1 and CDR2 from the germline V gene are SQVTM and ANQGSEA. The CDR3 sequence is CSVGLDRGVEQYF. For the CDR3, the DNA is TGCAGCGTTGGTCTTGATCGAGGGGTCGAGCAGTACTTC.

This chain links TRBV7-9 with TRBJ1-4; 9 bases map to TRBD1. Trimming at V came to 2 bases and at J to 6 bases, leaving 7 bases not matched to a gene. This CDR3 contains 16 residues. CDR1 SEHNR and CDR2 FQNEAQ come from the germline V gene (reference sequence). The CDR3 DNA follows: TGTGCCAGCAGCTTAACCACAGGGGGCGAGGATGAAAAACTGTTTTTT. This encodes CASSLTTGGEDEKLFF.

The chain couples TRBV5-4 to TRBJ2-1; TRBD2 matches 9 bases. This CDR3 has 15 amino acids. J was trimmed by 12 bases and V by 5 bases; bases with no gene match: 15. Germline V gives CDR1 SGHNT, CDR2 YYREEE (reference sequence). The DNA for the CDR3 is TGTGCCAGCAGTTCGACTAGCGGCCTCTACAAGGGGCAGTTCTTC. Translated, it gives CASSSTSGLYKGQFF. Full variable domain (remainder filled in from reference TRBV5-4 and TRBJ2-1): ETGVTQSPTHLIKTRGQQVTLRCSSQSGHNTVSWYQQALGQGPQFIFQYYREEENGRGNFPPRFSGLQFPNYSSELNVNALELDDSALYLCASSSTSGLYKGQFFGPGTRLTVL.

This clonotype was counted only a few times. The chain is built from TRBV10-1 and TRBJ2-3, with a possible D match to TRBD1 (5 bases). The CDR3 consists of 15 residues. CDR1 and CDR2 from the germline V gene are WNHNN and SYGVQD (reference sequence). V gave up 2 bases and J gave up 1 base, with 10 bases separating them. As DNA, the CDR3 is TGCGCCAGCAGTGAGAGGGGATTCGGCACAGATACGCAGTATTTT. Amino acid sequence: CASSERGFGTDTQYF.

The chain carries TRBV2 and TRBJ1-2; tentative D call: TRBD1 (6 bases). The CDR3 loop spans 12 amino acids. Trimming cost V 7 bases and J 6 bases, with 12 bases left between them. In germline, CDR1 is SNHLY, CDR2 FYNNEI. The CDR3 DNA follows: TGTGCCAGCACCGTTACAGGGAATGGCTACACCTTC. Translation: CASTVTGNGYTF. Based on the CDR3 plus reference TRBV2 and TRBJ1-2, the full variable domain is EPEVTQTPSHQVTQMGQEVILRCVPISNHLYFYWYRQILGQKVEFLVSFYNNEISEKSEIFDDQFSVERPDGSNFTLKIRSTKLEDSAMYFCASTVTGNGYTFGSGTRLTVV.

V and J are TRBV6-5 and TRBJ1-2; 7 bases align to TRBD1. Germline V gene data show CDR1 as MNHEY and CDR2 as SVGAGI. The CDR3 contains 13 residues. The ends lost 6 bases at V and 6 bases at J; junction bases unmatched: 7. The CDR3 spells CASSFGQAHGYTF. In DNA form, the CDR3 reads TGTGCCAGCAGCTTCGGACAGGCCCATGGCTACACCTTC.

The CDR3 spells CASSRTRTGVYEQYF. The CDR3 bases are TGCGCCAGCAGCCGGACCCGGACAGGGGTTTACGAGCAGTACTTC. The gene calls are TRBV5-1 and TRBJ2-7, with 9 bases fitting TRBD1. V lost 4 bases to trimming and J lost 4 bases; unmatched junction nucleotides: 9. The CDR3 totals 15 residues. Germline lookup yields CDR1 SGHRS and CDR2 YFSETQ.

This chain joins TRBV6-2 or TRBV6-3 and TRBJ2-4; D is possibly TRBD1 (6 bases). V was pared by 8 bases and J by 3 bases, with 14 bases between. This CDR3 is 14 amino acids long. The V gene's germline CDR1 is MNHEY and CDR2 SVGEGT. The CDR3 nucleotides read TGTGCCAGCGGGGACACGGACCGCAAAAACATTCAGTACTTC. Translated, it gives CASGDTDRKNIQYF.

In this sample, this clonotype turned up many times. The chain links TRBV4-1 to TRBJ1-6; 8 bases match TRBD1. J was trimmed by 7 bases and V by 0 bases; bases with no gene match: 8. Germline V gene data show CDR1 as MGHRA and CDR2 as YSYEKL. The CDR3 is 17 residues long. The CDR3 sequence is CASSQDRSGGFNSPLHF. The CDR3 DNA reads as TGCGCCAGCAGCCAAGATAGGTCAGGGGGCTTCAATTCACCCCTCCACTTT.

The CDR3 protein is CASSILAPHNEQFF. DNA of the CDR3: TGCGCCAGCAGTATACTAGCTCCACACAATGAGCAGTTCTTC. The V call is TRBV5-1, the J call TRBJ2-1, with D perhaps TRBD2 (6 bases). CDR3 length equals 14 residues. V lost 5 bases and J 5 bases, leaving 14 bases between the germline ends. Germline V CDR1 and CDR2: SGHRS, YFSETQ.

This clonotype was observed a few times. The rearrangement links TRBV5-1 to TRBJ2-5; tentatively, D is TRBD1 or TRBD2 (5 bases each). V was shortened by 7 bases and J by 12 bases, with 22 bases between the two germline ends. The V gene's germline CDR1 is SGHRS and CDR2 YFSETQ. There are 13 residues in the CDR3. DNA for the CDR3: TGCGCCAGCTCAACGGGGACGAAAGAGATAAAGTACTTC. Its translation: CASSTGTKEIKYF.

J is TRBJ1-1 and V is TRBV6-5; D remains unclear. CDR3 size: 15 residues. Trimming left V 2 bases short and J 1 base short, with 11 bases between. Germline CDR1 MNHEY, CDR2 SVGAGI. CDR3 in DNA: TGTGCCAGCAGTTACAGTGGCAGAAGGAACACTGAAGCTTTCTTT. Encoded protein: CASSYSGRRNTEAFF.

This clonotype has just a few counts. The CDR3 is CASTRLGRTGANVLTF. CDR3 coding DNA: TGTGCCAGCACCAGACTGGGGAGGACTGGGGCCAACGTCCTGACTTTC. The V call is TRBV9, the J call TRBJ2-6; D is possibly TRBD2 (6 bases). This CDR3 is 16 amino acids long. Germline V lookup: CDR1 SGDLS, CDR2 YYNGEE. Trimming shortened V by 6 bases and J by 2 bases, and 15 bases separated the two germline ends.

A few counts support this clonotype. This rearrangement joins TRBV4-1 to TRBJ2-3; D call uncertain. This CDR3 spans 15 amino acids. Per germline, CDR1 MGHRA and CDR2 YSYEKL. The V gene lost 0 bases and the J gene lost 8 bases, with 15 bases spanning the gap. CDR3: CASSQEIRTLGTQYF. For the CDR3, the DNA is TGCGCCAGCAGCCAAGAGATAAGGACCCTTGGTACGCAGTATTTT.